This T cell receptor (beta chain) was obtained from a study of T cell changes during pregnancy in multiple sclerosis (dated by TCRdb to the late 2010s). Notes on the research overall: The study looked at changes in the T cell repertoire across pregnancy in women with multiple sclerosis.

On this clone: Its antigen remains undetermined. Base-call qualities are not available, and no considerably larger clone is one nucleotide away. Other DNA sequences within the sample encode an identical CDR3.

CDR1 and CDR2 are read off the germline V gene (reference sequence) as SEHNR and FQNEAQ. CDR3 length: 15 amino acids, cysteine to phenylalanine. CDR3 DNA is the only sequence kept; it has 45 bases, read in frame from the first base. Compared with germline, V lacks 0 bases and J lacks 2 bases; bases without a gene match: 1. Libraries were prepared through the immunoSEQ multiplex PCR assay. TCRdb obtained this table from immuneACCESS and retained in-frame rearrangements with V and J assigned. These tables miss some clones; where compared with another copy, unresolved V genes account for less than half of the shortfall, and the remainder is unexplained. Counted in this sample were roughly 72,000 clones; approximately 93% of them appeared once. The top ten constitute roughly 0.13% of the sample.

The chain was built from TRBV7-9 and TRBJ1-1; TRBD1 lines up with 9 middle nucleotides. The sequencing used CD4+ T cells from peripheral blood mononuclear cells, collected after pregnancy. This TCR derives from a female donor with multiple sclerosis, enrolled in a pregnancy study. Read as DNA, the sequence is TGTGCCAGCAGCTTAGCGGACAGGGGTAACACTGAAGCTTTCTTT. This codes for CASSLADRGNTEAFF.